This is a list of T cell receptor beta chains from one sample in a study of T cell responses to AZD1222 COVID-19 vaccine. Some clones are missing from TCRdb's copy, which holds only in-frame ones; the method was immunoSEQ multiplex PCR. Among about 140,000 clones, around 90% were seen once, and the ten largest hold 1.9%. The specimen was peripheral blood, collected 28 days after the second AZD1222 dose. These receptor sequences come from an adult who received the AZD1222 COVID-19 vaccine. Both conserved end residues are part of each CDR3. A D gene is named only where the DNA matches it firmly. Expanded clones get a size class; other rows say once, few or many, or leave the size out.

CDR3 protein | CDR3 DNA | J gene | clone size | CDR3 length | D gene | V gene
CASSIQAGGRYNEQFF | TGTGCCAGTAGTATCCAAGCGGGAGGGCGGTACAATGAGCAGTTCTTC | TRBJ2-1 | NA | 16 | TRBD2 | TRBV19
CASSQTPNTEAFF | TGTGCCAGCAGCCAGACACCGAACACTGAAGCTTTCTTT | TRBJ1-1 | NA | 13 | NA | TRBV7-3
CASSLGSGSYNSPLHF | TGTGCCAGCAGCTTAGGGTCAGGGTCCTATAATTCACCCCTCCACTTT | TRBJ1-6 | medium-sized | 16 | NA | TRBV11-2
CATSDANPQGWHRGAVF | TGTGCCACCAGTGATGCGAACCCCCAGGGGTGGCACCGGGGAGCTGTTTTT | TRBJ2-2 | NA | 17 | NA | TRBV24-1
CASSLGGYTF | TGTGCCAGCAGCTTAGGTGGCTACACCTTC | TRBJ1-2 | once | 10 | NA | TRBV7-2
CATEEGTYGYTF | TGTGCCACCGAGGAGGGGACCTATGGCTACACCTTC | TRBJ1-2 | NA | 12 | NA | TRBV12-3/TRBV12-4
CASSGAPRTGVTDTQYF | TGTGCCAGCAGCGGAGCTCCCCGGACAGGGGTCACAGATACGCAGTATTTT | TRBJ2-3 | NA | 17 | TRBD1 | TRBV3-1/TRBV3-2
CAISAGVGEKLFF | TGTGCCATCAGTGCAGGGGTTGGGGAAAAACTGTTTTTT | TRBJ1-4 | NA | 13 | NA | TRBV10-3
CASSPQPGTGVYEQYF | TGTGCCAGCAGCCCGCAACCCGGGACAGGGGTGTACGAGCAGTACTTC | TRBJ2-7 | NA | 16 | TRBD1 | TRBV11-2
CASSGGGKYTEAFF | TGTGCCAGTAGTGGAGGGGGGAAATACACTGAAGCTTTCTTT | TRBJ1-1 | NA | 14 | NA | TRBV19
CASSLSRVGGIEQYF | TGTGCCAGCAGCTTGAGCCGAGTTGGGGGAATCGAGCAGTACTTC | TRBJ2-7 | NA | 15 | NA | TRBV5-6
CASSQYRQGRENTIYF | TGTGCCAGCAGCCAGTATCGACAGGGGAGAGAAAACACCATATATTTT | TRBJ1-3 | once | 16 | TRBD1 | TRBV3-1/TRBV3-2
CASRPRGTAGETQYF | TGCGCCAGCAGGCCCAGGGGGACGGCAGGGGAGACCCAGTACTTC | TRBJ2-5 | NA | 15 | TRBD1 | TRBV10-1
CASSGGQGRGANEKLFF | TGTGCCAGCAGCGGGGGACAGGGTAGGGGAGCTAATGAAAAACTGTTTTTT | TRBJ1-4 | NA | 17 | TRBD1 | TRBV3-1/TRBV3-2
CASIPDRAGNTIYF | TGTGCCAGTATCCCGGACAGGGCTGGAAACACCATATATTTT | TRBJ1-3 | NA | 14 | TRBD1 | TRBV19
CASSETRGSYNEQFF | TGTGCCAGCAGCGAAACTAGGGGTTCCTACAATGAGCAGTTCTTC | TRBJ2-1 | once | 15 | NA | TRBV3-1/TRBV3-2
CASSVGGNIQYF | TGTGCCAGCAGCGTAGGCGGAAACATTCAGTACTTC | TRBJ2-4 | NA | 12 | NA | TRBV9
CASSPRGSDTIYF | TGTGCCAGCTCACCACGGGGTTCGGACACCATATATTTT | TRBJ1-3 | few | 13 | NA | TRBV18
CASSERTSGTYEQYF | TGTGCCAGCAGCGAAAGGACTAGCGGGACCTACGAGCAGTACTTC | TRBJ2-7 | NA | 15 | TRBD2 | TRBV6-6
CASSPLGTAPDEQYF | TGTGCCAGCTCACCACTCGGTACGGCACCCGACGAGCAGTACTTC | TRBJ2-7 | NA | 15 | NA | TRBV18
CASSVAPGLTQADTQYF | TGTGCCAGCAGCGTAGCTCCAGGGTTAACTCAGGCAGATACGCAGTATTTT | TRBJ2-3 | NA | 17 | NA | TRBV9
CASSLLAGGLRGEQFF | TGTGCCAGCAGCTTACTAGCGGGAGGGCTTCGCGGGGAGCAGTTCTTC | TRBJ2-1 | NA | 16 | TRBD2 | TRBV7-3
CASRRQRTSGQYF | TGTGCCAGCAGGCGACAGCGGACATCCGGGCAGTATTTT | TRBJ2-3 | NA | 13 | NA | TRBV5-6
CASSWGGQGDQPQHF | TGTGCCAGCAGCTGGGGGGGACAGGGTGATCAGCCCCAGCATTTT | TRBJ1-5 | NA | 15 | TRBD1 | TRBV5-4
CAISTSNGNTEAFF | TGTGCCATCAGTACCTCCAACGGGAACACTGAAGCTTTCTTT | TRBJ1-1 | NA | 14 | NA | TRBV10-3
CASSGQTESSGNTIYF | TGTGCCAGCAGCGGACAGACGGAAAGCTCTGGAAACACCATATATTTT | TRBJ1-3 | NA | 16 | NA | TRBV28
CASSSGTGASTDTQYF | TGTGCCAGCAGTAGCGGGACAGGTGCTAGCACAGATACGCAGTATTTT | TRBJ2-3 | NA | 16 | NA | TRBV28
CASRDRDTSNQPQHF | TGCGCCAGCAGGGACAGGGACACGAGCAATCAGCCCCAGCATTTT | TRBJ1-5 | NA | 15 | TRBD1 | TRBV10-2
CASRNGLVGEQFF | TGTGCCAGCAGGAATGGACTAGTCGGTGAGCAGTTCTTC | TRBJ2-1 | once | 13 | TRBD2 | TRBV12-3/TRBV12-4
CSAPKNEKLFF | TGCAGTGCCCCGAAGAATGAAAAACTGTTTTTT | TRBJ1-4 | NA | 11 | NA | TRBV20-1
CASSLGGTGAYEQYF | TGTGCCAGCAGCTTAGGGGGGACAGGGGCGTACGAGCAGTACTTC | TRBJ2-7 | NA | 15 | TRBD1 | TRBV7-2
CASSFSGSTGELFF | TGTGCCAGCAGCTTCAGCGGGAGCACCGGGGAGCTGTTTTTT | TRBJ2-2 | once | 14 | TRBD2 | TRBV7-2
CASSFLGLAGGANNEQFF | TGTGCCAGCAGTTTCCTAGGACTAGCGGGGGGAGCGAACAATGAGCAGTTCTTC | TRBJ2-1 | NA | 18 | TRBD2 | TRBV27
CASSFSLSTSYEQYF | TGTGCCAGCAGCTTTTCCCTGTCAACCTCCTACGAGCAGTACTTC | TRBJ2-7 | once | 15 | NA | TRBV11-1
CASSDLGGAYEQYF | TGTGCCAGCAGCGATCTGGGCGGAGCCTACGAGCAGTACTTC | TRBJ2-7 | NA | 14 | NA | TRBV11-2
CASSWDRGLDTEAFF | TGTGCCAGCAGCTGGGATAGGGGGCTGGACACTGAAGCTTTCTTT | TRBJ1-1 | NA | 15 | TRBD1 | TRBV5-6
CASRSYGYTF | TGCGCCAGCCGTTCCTATGGCTACACCTTC | TRBJ1-2 | NA | 10 | NA | TRBV5-1
CASSGRRDSPLHF | TGTGCCAGCAGCGGACGTAGGGATTCACCCCTCCACTTT | TRBJ1-6 | NA | 13 | NA | TRBV5-6
CASSLAGTGVNYEQYF | TGTGCCAGCAGCTTGGCCGGGACAGGGGTTAACTACGAGCAGTACTTC | TRBJ2-7 | NA | 16 | TRBD1 | TRBV7-2
CASSYTEGGAIDTQYF | TGTGCCAGCAGTTACACGGAGGGAGGAGCAATAGATACGCAGTATTTT | TRBJ2-3 | NA | 16 | NA | TRBV6-5
CASSVTTSGSIPGELFF | TGTGCCAGCAGCGTAACGACTAGCGGGAGTATTCCCGGGGAGCTGTTTTTT | TRBJ2-2 | NA | 17 | TRBD2 | TRBV9
CASSYSLGSKVTQYF | TGTGCCAGCAGTTACTCTCTTGGGTCTAAAGTCACGCAGTATTTT | TRBJ2-3 | NA | 15 | NA | TRBV6-5
CASSPTGRGSYGYTF | TGTGCCAGCTCACCCACAGGCAGGGGATCGTATGGCTACACCTTC | TRBJ1-2 | few | 15 | NA | TRBV18
CASSLAEGNTEAFF | TGTGCCAGCAGCTTGGCCGAGGGGAACACTGAAGCTTTCTTT | TRBJ1-1 | NA | 14 | NA | TRBV5-7
CSASGLAGVNEQFF | TGCAGTGCTAGTGGACTAGCGGGAGTCAATGAGCAGTTCTTC | TRBJ2-1 | NA | 14 | TRBD2 | TRBV20-1
CASSERGEKLFF | TGTGCCAGCAGTGAGAGGGGTGAAAAACTGTTTTTT | TRBJ1-4 | NA | 12 | NA | TRBV2
CAWSVGQNQPQHF | TGTGCCTGGAGTGTGGGCCAAAATCAGCCCCAGCATTTT | TRBJ1-5 | NA | 13 | NA | TRBV30
CASSLLGGNNQPQHF | TGCGCCAGCAGCTTGTTGGGCGGCAACAATCAGCCCCAGCATTTT | TRBJ1-5 | NA | 15 | NA | TRBV5-1
CASSQTGDNSPLHF | TGTGCCAGCAGTCAGACAGGGGATAATTCACCCCTCCACTTT | TRBJ1-6 | NA | 14 | TRBD1 | TRBV28
CASRLDQGTGGRETQYF | TGTGCAAGTCGCTTAGACCAAGGGACAGGCGGACGAGAGACCCAGTACTTC | TRBJ2-5 | NA | 17 | NA | TRBV12-2